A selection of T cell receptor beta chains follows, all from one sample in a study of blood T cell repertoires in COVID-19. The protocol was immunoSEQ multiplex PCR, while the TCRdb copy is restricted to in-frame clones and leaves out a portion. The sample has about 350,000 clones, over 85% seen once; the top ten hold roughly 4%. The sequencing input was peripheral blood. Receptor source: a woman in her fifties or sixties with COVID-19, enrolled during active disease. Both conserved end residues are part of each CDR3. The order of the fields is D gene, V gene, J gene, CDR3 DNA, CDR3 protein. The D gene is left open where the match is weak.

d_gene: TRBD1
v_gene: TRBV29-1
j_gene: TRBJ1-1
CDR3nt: TGCAGCGAACGTGCCAGGGGGGATACTGAAGCTTTCTTT
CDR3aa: CSERARGDTEAFF

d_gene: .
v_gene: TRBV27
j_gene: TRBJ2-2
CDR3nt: TGTGCCAGCAGTTTAGGGGCTCCCCAGCGGGAGCTGTTTTTT
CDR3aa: CASSLGAPQRELFF

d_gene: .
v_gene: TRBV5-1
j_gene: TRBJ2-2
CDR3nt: TGCGCCAGCAGCCAAACTTCTCCCCTCGCTACCGGGGAGCTGTTTTTT
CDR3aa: CASSQTSPLATGELFF

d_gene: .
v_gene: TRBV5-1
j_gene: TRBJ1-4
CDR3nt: TGCGCCAGCAGCCGAACAAGATCGACAAATGAAAAACTGTTTTTT
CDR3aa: CASSRTRSTNEKLFF

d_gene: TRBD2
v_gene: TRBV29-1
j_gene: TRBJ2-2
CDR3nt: TGCAGCGTATGGACTAGCGGGGGGTTGGGGGAGCTGTTTTTT
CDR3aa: CSVWTSGGLGELFF

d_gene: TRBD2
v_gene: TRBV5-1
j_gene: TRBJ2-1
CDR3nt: TGCGCCAGCAGCTGGACTAGCGGGGGGGGAAATGAGCAGTTCTTC
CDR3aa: CASSWTSGGGNEQFF

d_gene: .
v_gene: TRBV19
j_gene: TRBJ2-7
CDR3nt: TGTGCCAGTAGCCCTGGAGGATGGATAGAGCAGTACTTC
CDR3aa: CASSPGGWIEQYF

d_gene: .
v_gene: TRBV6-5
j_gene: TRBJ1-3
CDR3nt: TGTGCCAGCAGTTACATGGACAGCGGAACCATATATTTT
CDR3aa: CASSYMDSGTIYF

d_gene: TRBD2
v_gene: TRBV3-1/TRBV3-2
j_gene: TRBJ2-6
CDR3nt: TGTGCCAGCAGCCAAGGCGGGGGGGCCTTCTATGGGGCCAACGTCCTGACTTTC
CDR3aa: CASSQGGGAFYGANVLTF

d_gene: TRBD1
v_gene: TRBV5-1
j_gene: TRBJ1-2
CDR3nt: TGCGCCAGCAGCTTCGGGACAGGACTTAACTATGGCTACACCTTC
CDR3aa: CASSFGTGLNYGYTF

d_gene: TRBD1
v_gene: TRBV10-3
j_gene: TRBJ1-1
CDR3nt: TGTGCCATCAGTGACAGGGGGCGGGACACTGAAGCTTTCTTT
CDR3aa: CAISDRGRDTEAFF

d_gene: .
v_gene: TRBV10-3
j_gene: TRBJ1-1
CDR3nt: TGTGCCATCAGCCTGACAGGGAACACTGAAGCTTTCTTT
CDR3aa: CAISLTGNTEAFF

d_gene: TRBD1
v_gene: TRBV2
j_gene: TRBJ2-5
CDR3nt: TGTGCCAGCAGTCGGGGACAGTCCAGAGAATGGACCCAGTACTTC
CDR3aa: CASSRGQSREWTQYF

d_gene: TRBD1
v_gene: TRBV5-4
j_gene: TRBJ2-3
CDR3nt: TGTGCCAGCAGCACGAGACAGGGACGCACAGATACGCAGTATTTT
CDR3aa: CASSTRQGRTDTQYF

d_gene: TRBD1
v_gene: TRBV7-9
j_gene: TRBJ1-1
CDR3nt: TGTGCCAGCAGCTTAAGGCAGGGGGACTCCGAAGCTTTCTTT
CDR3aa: CASSLRQGDSEAFF

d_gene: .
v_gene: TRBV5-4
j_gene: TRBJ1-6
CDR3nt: TGTGCCAGCAGGGTGGCGGGGTTGTATGGTTCACCCCTCCACTTT
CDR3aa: CASRVAGLYGSPLHF

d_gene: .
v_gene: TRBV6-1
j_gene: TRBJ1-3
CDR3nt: TGTGCCAGCAGTGAAGCGGTGTACGGGGTTCGGACGGTAACCTCTGGAAACACCATATATTTT
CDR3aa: CASSEAVYGVRTVTSGNTIYF

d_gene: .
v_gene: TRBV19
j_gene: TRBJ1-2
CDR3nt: TGTGCCAGTAGTACAGGGCGGGGCTACACCTTC
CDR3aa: CASSTGRGYTF

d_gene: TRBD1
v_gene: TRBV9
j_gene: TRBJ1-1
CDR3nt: TGTGCCAGCAGCAGACAAGGACAGGGTACGGAAGCTTTCTTT
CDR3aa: CASSRQGQGTEAFF

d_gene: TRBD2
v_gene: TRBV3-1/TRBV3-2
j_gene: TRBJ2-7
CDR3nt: TGTGCCAGCAGCCAGGGGGGGAGGTACGAGCAGTACTTC
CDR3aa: CASSQGGRYEQYF

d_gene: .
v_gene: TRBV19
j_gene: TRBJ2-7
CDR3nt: TGTGCCAGTAGTACCGGGACAACCCTTGAGGAGCAGTACTTC
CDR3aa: CASSTGTTLEEQYF

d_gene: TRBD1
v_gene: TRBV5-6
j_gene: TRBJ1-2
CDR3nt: TGTGCCAGCAGAGGGACAGGTGTAGGCTATGGCTACACCTTC
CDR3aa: CASRGTGVGYGYTF

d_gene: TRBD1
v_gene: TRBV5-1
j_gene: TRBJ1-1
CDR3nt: TGCGCCAGCAGCTTTTCCGGGACAGGGGGGACTGAAGCTTTCTTT
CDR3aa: CASSFSGTGGTEAFF

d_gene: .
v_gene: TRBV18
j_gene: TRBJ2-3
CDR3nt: TGTGCCAGCTCACTCAACAGGGTGACTAGCACAGATACGCAGTATTTT
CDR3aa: CASSLNRVTSTDTQYF